The 27 T cell receptor beta chains below all came from one sample that was sequenced in a study of cytomegalovirus exposure and HLA in healthy donors. The data were produced by immunoSEQ multiplex PCR, yet TCRdb's version contains in-frame clones alone and is incomplete. The repertoire includes about 150,000 clones, 90% to 95% of them detected once, and 0.69% sits in the top ten. Material: PBMCs. These receptors were taken from a man aged 18 to 30 in good health and CMV-seronegative.

The CDR3, as DNA: TGTGCCAGCAGCAGTACGGGACAGGGGGCCTTGGGAGGAAACACCATATATTTT. It yields the protein CASSSTGQGALGGNTIYF. The chain employs TRBV7-6 and TRBJ1-3, with 12 bases fitting TRBD1. Germline-derived CDR1 and CDR2 are SGHVS and FNYEAQ. The CDR3 is made up of 18 amino acids. V was clipped by 5 bases and J by 4 bases; unmatched bases: 12.

This chain joins TRBV13 and TRBJ1-1, with 10 nucleotides matching TRBD1. The CDR3 consists of 16 residues. The junction had 6 bases not matched to a gene; V was cut back by 5 bases and J by 0 bases. Germline lookup yields CDR1 PRHDT and CDR2 FYEKMQ (reference sequence). The CDR3 nucleotides read TGTGCCAGCAGCCAGAGACAGGGGGCGTTGAACACTGAAGCTTTCTTT. Protein sequence: CASSQRQGALNTEAFF.

This clone came up once. The chain has TRBV7-9 and TRBJ2-7, with TRBD1 matching 7 bases. J lost 3 bases, V lost 5 bases, and 13 bases had no gene match. Germline V gives CDR1 SEHNR, CDR2 FQNEAQ (reference sequence). The CDR3 is made up of 16 amino acids. CDR3 sequence reads: CASSHRSTGESYEQYF. CDR3 nucleotide sequence: TGTGCCAGCAGCCACCGATCAACAGGGGAGAGCTACGAGCAGTACTTC.

The chain links TRBV28 to TRBJ1-2; tentatively, D is TRBD1 (5 bases). The CDR3 length is 18 residues. Trimming stripped 5 bases from V and 1 base from J, with 23 bases between. In germline, CDR1 is MDHEN, CDR2 SYDVKM. CDR3 sequence: CASSRPLGGSGYNYGYTF. As DNA, the CDR3 is TGTGCCAGCAGTCGCCCGTTGGGGGGGAGTGGATATAACTATGGCTACACCTTC.

The chain recombines TRBV5-1 with TRBJ2-2; weak D call: TRBD1 (5 bases). The CDR3 loop spans 15 amino acids. Germline V gene sequence: CDR1 SGHRS, CDR2 YFSETQ. Trimming stripped 3 bases from V and 0 bases from J, with 9 bases between. The CDR3 here is CASSSTGTNTGELFF. The CDR3, as DNA: TGCGCCAGCAGCTCCACAGGTACGAACACCGGGGAGCTGTTTTTT.

The chain combines TRBV18 with TRBJ2-7; 10 nucleotides agree with TRBD2. CDR3 length equals 15 residues. Germline loops: CDR1 KGHSH, CDR2 LQKENI. The V and J ends lost 6 bases and 0 bases, in that order; junction bases with no gene match: 5. The CDR3 sequence is CASSTGTSVSYEQYF. CDR3 DNA sequence: TGTGCCAGCTCGACCGGGACTAGCGTCTCCTACGAGCAGTACTTC. Full variable domain (outside the CDR3, taken from reference TRBV18 and TRBJ2-7): NAGVMQNPRHLVRRRGQEARLRCSPMKGHSHVYWYRQLPEEGLKFMVYLQKENIIDESGMPKERFSAEFPKEGPSILRIQQVVRGDSAAYFCASSTGTSVSYEQYFGPGTRLTVT.

CDR3 sequence (DNA): TGCGCCAGCAGCTTAATATTGGGGGCTCTCTCCCTCACAGATACGCAGTATTTT. Encoded protein: CASSLILGALSLTDTQYF. The genes are TRBV5-1 and TRBJ2-3, with a tentative D call TRBD1 (6 bases). The CDR3 extends over 18 amino acids. The germline gives CDR1 SGHRS, CDR2 YFSETQ. The ends were cut back, 2 bases at V and 2 bases at J, with 21 bases in the middle.

J is TRBJ2-1 and V is TRBV4-1, with 10 bases aligning to TRBD2. J lost 10 bases, V lost 1 base, and 7 bases had no gene match. Germline CDR1 is MGHRA and CDR2 is YSYEKL. CDR3 length: 15 residues. The CDR3 reads CASSQGVPGLAEQFF. The CDR3 coding sequence is TGCGCCAGCAGCCAAGGAGTACCGGGACTAGCGGAGCAGTTCTTC.

The DNA for the CDR3 is TGTGCCAGTGGGTCGCAGAGGAATCAGCCCCAGCATTTT. Translating gives CASGSQRNQPQHF. The chain carries TRBV19 and TRBJ1-5; no clear D. This CDR3 comprises 13 residues. CDR1 is LNHDA, CDR2 SQIVND, per germline (reference sequence). Trimming removed 8 bases at V and 4 bases at J, with 12 bases between.

The genes are TRBV6-6 and TRBJ1-2; no clear D. The CDR3 totals 16 residues. V lost 0 bases and J lost 7, with 18 bases in between. The germline gives CDR1 MNHNY, CDR2 SVGAGI (reference sequence). This chain's CDR3 is CASSYSGRMSSGGYTF. The CDR3 region has the DNA TGTGCCAGCAGTTACTCGGGGAGGATGAGTTCTGGTGGCTACACCTTC.

The chain uses TRBV11-2 and TRBJ1-4, with D perhaps TRBD1 (5 bases). The germline V and J ends were trimmed by 5 bases and 8 bases, with 12 bases remaining between them. CDR1 is SGHAT, CDR2 FQNNGV, per germline. CDR3 length equals 13 residues. CDR3 sequence (DNA): TGTGCCAGCAGCCGGGGGGTTGAGGAAAAACTGTTTTTT. As protein: CASSRGVEEKLFF. Based on the CDR3 plus reference TRBV11-2 and TRBJ1-4, the full variable domain is EAGVAQSPRYKIIEKRQSVAFWCNPISGHATLYWYQQILGQGPKLLIQFQNNGVVDDSQLPKDRFSAERLKGVDSTLKIQPAKLEDSAVYLCASSRGVEEKLFFGSGTQLSVL.

The CDR3 is CASSPIHNEQFF. DNA for the CDR3: TGTGCCAGCAGCCCTATCCACAATGAGCAGTTCTTC. The chain carries TRBV7-9 and TRBJ2-1; the D is unclear. The V gene's germline CDR1 is SEHNR and CDR2 FQNEAQ (reference sequence). Deletions cut 5 bases from V and 5 bases from J, with 7 bases between. This CDR3 is 12 amino acids long. Full variable domain (rest looked up from reference TRBV7-9 and TRBJ2-1): DTGVSQNPRHKITKRGQNVTFRCDPISEHNRLYWYRQTLGQGPEFLTYFQNEAQLEKSRLLSDRFSAERPKGSFSTLEIQRTEQGDSAMYLCASSPIHNEQFFGPGTRLTVL.

The chain couples TRBV5-5 to TRBJ1-2; the D gene is possibly TRBD1 (5 bases). The CDR3 totals 19 residues. The V end lost 0 bases, the J end lost 2 bases, and 23 bases lay between the germline ends. Germline assignment: CDR1 SGHKS and CDR2 YYEKEE (reference sequence). CDR3 DNA: TGTGCCAGCAGCTTGGAAGCCCTCTTATTCCAGGGCAAGAACTATGGCTACACCTTC. Translation gives CASSLEALLFQGKNYGYTF.

This clone came up once. The chain combines TRBV30 with TRBJ2-7; 9 bases line up with TRBD1. The ends lost 5 bases at V and 6 bases at J; junction bases unmatched: 11. CDR3 length equals 14 residues. Germline CDR1 is GTSNPN and CDR2 is SVGIG (reference sequence). CDR3 sequence (DNA): TGTGCCTGGGACGGGACAGGGAGAGGCCGCGAGCAGTACTTC. It is translated as CAWDGTGRGREQYF.

This rearrangement joins TRBV5-1 to TRBJ2-3, with a possible D match to TRBD2 (6 bases). This CDR3 has 14 residues. Germline V gene lookup returns CDR1 SGHRS and CDR2 YFSETQ. V lost 2 bases, J lost 1 base, and 8 bases lay in between. CDR3 DNA sequence: TGCGCCAGCAGCTTCGGCGGGGGCACAGATACGCAGTATTTT. Protein product: CASSFGGGTDTQYF.

This clone came up once. This sequence joins TRBV27 and TRBJ1-2; maybe TRBD1 (6 bases). The V end was cut by 5 bases, the J end by 0 bases, with 16 bases between. Germline CDR1 MNHEY, CDR2 SMNVEV (reference sequence). This CDR3 is built from 16 residues. The CDR3: CASSLRPTGTNYGYTF. The CDR3 DNA is TGTGCCAGCAGTCTCCGACCGACAGGAACTAACTATGGCTACACCTTC.

The chain employs TRBV5-6 and TRBJ2-3; 12 bases are shared with TRBD2. Germline CDR1 is SGHDT and CDR2 is YYEEEE. Trimming took 4 bases from V and 5 from J; bases not matched to a gene: 2. CDR3 length: 14 residues. The CDR3 region is CASSATSGGDTQYF. CDR3 nucleotide sequence: TGTGCCAGCAGCGCGACTAGCGGGGGAGATACGCAGTATTTT. Full variable domain (rest looked up from reference TRBV5-6 and TRBJ2-3): DAGVTQSPTHLIKTRGQQVTLRCSPKSGHDTVSWYQQALGQGPQFIFQYYEEEERQRGNFPDRFSGHQFPNYSSELNVNALLLGDSALYLCASSATSGGDTQYFGPGTRLTVL.

The chain links TRBV9 to TRBJ2-1; D perhaps matches TRBD2 (6 bases). The CDR3 is made up of 14 amino acids. V was clipped by 4 bases and J by 0 bases, with 8 bases between them. Germline V gene data show CDR1 as SGDLS and CDR2 as YYNGEE. DNA of the CDR3: TGTGCCAGCAGCTCGGGAGCCTCCTACAATGAGCAGTTCTTC. Translated: CASSSGASYNEQFF.

Regarding this clone: This sample includes further DNA sequences coding for the same CDR3. V gene TRBV27 combines with J gene TRBJ1-5, with D unclear. The V gene's germline CDR1 is MNHEY and CDR2 SMNVEV (reference sequence). Trimming left V 5 bases short and J 4 bases short, with 6 bases between. This CDR3 has 12 amino acids. The CDR3 nucleotides read TGTGCCAGCAGTAATTCTAATCAGCCCCAGCATTTT. It is translated as CASSNSNQPQHF.

J is TRBJ2-5 and V is TRBV7-9; 8 bases map to TRBD2. With 5 bases clipped from V and 4 bases from J, the junction kept 9 bases outside the gene matches. Germline V CDR1 and CDR2: SEHNR, FQNEAQ (reference sequence). The CDR3 runs 15 residues. The CDR3 loop is CASSPTPGGLETQYF. The CDR3, as DNA: TGTGCCAGCAGCCCAACTCCGGGGGGGTTAGAGACCCAGTACTTC.

The chain carries TRBV6-1 and TRBJ1-2; 8 bases line up with TRBD1. Germline loops: CDR1 MNHNS, CDR2 SASEGT. This CDR3 is 15 amino acids long. Losses at the gene ends were 6 bases for V and 3 bases for J; bases not matched to a gene: 9. CDR3 bases: TGTGCCAGCAGGGAGGGACAGGCTACGTACTATGGCTACACCTTC. The encoded protein is CASREGQATYYGYTF.

The chain joins TRBV7-9 to TRBJ2-5; 13 nucleotides line up with TRBD2. Trimming took 3 bases from V and 4 from J; bases not matched to a gene: 8. Germline loops: CDR1 SEHNR, CDR2 FQNEAQ (reference sequence). This CDR3 contains 17 residues. This chain's CDR3 is CASSFGLAGVYGETQYF. Here the CDR3 DNA reads TGTGCCAGCAGCTTCGGACTAGCGGGAGTGTATGGAGAGACCCAGTACTTC.

This sequence joins TRBV5-1 and TRBJ1-2; D is possibly TRBD1 (6 bases). CDR1 SGHRS and CDR2 YFSETQ come from the germline V gene. This CDR3 is built from 15 residues. Between the trimmed V and J ends, which lost 4 bases and 4 bases, there was a span of 17 bases. The CDR3 DNA follows: TGCGCCAGCAGCAGGGGGACGGAGAACCTCTATGGCTACACCTTC. Its protein product is CASSRGTENLYGYTF.

The chain couples TRBV10-2 to TRBJ2-3; possibly TRBD1 for D (6 bases). The CDR3 is made up of 13 amino acids. CDR1 and CDR2 (germline): WSHSY, SAAADI. V lost 8 bases to trimming and J lost 4 bases, with 13 bases between them. Here the CDR3 reads CASVEGGADTQYF. CDR3 nucleotide sequence: TGCGCCAGCGTCGAAGGGGGTGCAGATACGCAGTATTTT.

The rearrangement uses TRBV15 and TRBJ2-5, with TRBD1 matching 11 bases. Germline V gene lookup returns CDR1 LNHNV and CDR2 YYDKDF (reference sequence). Unmatched junction bases numbered 12, after V lost 5 bases and J lost 4 bases. The CDR3 covers 17 residues. DNA for the CDR3: TGTGCCACCAGCCGGAAGGACAGGGGGCGAAGGGGAGAGACCCAGTACTTC. It yields the protein CATSRKDRGRRGETQYF.

This sequence joins TRBV30 and TRBJ1-4; no firm D call. Between the trimmed V and J ends, which lost 0 bases and 14 bases, there was a span of 16 bases. The germline V gene has CDR1 GTSNPN and CDR2 SVGIG (reference sequence). CDR3 size: 13 residues. The chain's CDR3 is CAWSVMEKGGLFF. The CDR3 bases are TGTGCCTGGAGTGTAATGGAGAAAGGAGGGCTGTTTTTT.

The J gene is TRBJ2-7, the V gene TRBV5-1, with 11 bases identical to TRBD2. The CDR3 extends over 16 amino acids. CDR1 and CDR2 (germline): SGHRS, YFSETQ. V was pared by 1 base and J by 4 bases, with 7 bases of the junction left unmatched. The DNA of the CDR3 is TGCGCCAGCAGCTTGTTTGGGGCTAGCGGGGGGTACGAGCAGTACTTC. Its protein is CASSLFGASGGYEQYF. Full variable domain (outside the CDR3, taken from reference TRBV5-1 and TRBJ2-7): KAGVTQTPRYLIKTRGQQVTLSCSPISGHRSVSWYQQTPGQGLQFLFEYFSETQRNKGNFPGRFSGRQFSNSRSEMNVSTLELGDSALYLCASSLFGASGGYEQYFGPGTRLTVT.